This note documents a single T cell receptor (beta chain) sequence. This specimen belongs to a study of HIV-infected patients and healthy controls. Whole-study context: In about 90% of the 16 patients, CD4 counts climbed slightly after three months but remained subnormal.

Whole blood was used without fractionation, so all unsorted peripheral T cells were included. The length of the CDR3 is 13 residues. Germline V lookup: CDR1 SGHNT, CDR2 YENEEA. Trimming pared 5 bases from V and 2 bases from J, leaving 8 bases between. Alpha and beta constant-region primers primed reverse transcription of around 500 ng RNA. Separate chain-specific third strand synthesis with multiplexing indices produced the alpha and beta libraries. Each molecule carried a 12-nucleotide identifier made of two joined random hexamers added before amplification. TCRdb passed the 5' RACE reads through MiXCR, listing each CDR3 protein once. Here the sample spans about 6,000 distinct CDR3 sequences, about 9.4% being singletons.

The clonotype originates from an adult with HIV infection. This chain links TRBV11-3 with TRBJ2-3, with D unclear. Specimen: blood, collected before antiretroviral therapy. The CDR3 coding sequence is TGTGCCAGCAGCCCTCAGTACACAGATACGCAGTATTTT. This codes for CASSPQYTDTQYF.